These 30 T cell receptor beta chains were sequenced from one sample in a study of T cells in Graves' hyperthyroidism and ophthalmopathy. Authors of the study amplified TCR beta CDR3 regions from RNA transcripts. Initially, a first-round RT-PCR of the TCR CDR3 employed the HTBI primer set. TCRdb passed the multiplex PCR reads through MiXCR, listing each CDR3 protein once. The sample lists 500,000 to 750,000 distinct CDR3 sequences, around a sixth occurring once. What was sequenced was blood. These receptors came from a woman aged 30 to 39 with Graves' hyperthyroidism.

The CDR3 loop is CASSYSRTLHQPQHF. CDR3 bases: TGTGCCAGCAGTTACTCCCGGACACTTCATCAGCCCCAGCATTTT. The chain has TRBV6-2 or TRBV6-3 and TRBJ1-5; D is perhaps TRBD1 (5 bases). There are 15 residues in the CDR3. V lost 0 bases and J lost 5, with 11 bases in between. CDR1 and CDR2 (germline): MNHEY, SVGEGT.

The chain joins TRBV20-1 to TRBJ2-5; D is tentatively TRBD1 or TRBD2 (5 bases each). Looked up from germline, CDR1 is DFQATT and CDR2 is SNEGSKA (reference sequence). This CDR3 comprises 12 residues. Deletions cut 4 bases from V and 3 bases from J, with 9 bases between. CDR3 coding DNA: TGCAGTGCTATCCGAGGGGAAGAGACCCAGTACTTC. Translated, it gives CSAIRGEETQYF.

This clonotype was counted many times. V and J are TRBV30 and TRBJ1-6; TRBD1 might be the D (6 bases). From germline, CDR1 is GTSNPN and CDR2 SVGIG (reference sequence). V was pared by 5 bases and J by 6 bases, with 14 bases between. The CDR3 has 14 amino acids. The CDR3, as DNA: TGTGCCTGGGGAGGCACCAGGGGTAATTCACCCCTCCACTTT. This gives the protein CAWGGTRGNSPLHF.

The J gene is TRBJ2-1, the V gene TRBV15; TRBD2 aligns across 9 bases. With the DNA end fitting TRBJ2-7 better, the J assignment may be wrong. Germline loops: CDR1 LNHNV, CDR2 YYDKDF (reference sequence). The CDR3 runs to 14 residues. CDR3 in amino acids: CATRGRAVGNEQYF. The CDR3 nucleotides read TGTGCCACCCGCGGGAGGGCCGTGGGAAATGAGCAGTACTTC.

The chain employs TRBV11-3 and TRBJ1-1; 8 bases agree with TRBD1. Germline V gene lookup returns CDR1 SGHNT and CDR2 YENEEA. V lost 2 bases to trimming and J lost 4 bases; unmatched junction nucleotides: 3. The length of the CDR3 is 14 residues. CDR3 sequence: CASSLHQGATEAFF. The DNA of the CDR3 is TGTGCCAGCAGCTTACACCAGGGGGCCACTGAAGCTTTCTTT.

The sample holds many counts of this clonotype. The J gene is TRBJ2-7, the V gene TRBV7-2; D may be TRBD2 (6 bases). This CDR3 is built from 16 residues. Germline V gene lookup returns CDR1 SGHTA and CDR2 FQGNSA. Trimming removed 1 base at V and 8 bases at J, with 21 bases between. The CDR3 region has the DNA TGTGCCAGCAGCTTAGTTCTAGCGCCCCCTCCGCCGCAGCAGTACTTC. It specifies CASSLVLAPPPPQQYF.

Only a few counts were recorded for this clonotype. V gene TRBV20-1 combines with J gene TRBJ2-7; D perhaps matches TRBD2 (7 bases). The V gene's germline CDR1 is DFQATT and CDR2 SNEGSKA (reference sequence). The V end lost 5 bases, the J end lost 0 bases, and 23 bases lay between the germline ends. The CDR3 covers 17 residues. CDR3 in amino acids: CSARVGGGSDSSYEQYF. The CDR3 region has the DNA TGCAGTGCTCGCGTAGGGGGGGGTTCGGATAGCTCCTACGAGCAGTACTTC.

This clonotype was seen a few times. The CDR3 bases are TGCAGTGCGGCGGTGAGCGGGGCCGCCTACGAGCAGTACTTC. It translates to CSAAVSGAAYEQYF. The chain combines TRBV20-1 with TRBJ2-7; 7 bases line up with TRBD2. J lost 2 bases, V lost 6 bases, and 10 bases had no gene match. The CDR3 is made up of 14 amino acids. Germline V gene sequence: CDR1 DFQATT, CDR2 SNEGSKA (reference sequence).

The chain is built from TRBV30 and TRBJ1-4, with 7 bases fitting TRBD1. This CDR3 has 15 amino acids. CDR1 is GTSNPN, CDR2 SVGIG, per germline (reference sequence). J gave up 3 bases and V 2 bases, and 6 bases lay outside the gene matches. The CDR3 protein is CAWSRTGGANEKLFF. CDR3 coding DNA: TGTGCCTGGAGTCGGACAGGAGGTGCTAATGAAAAACTGTTTTTT. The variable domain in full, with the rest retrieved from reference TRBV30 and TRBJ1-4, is SQTIHQWPATLVQPVGSPLSLECTVEGTSNPNLYWYRQAAGRGLQLLFYSVGIGQISSEVPQNLSASRPQDRQFILSSKKLLLSDSGFYLCAWSRTGGANEKLFFGSGTQLSVL.

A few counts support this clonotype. CDR3 nucleotide sequence: TGTGCCAGCAGCCAAGATGCGGGGAACACTGAAGCTTTCTTT. Translated, it gives CASSQDAGNTEAFF. The rearrangement links TRBV3-1 to TRBJ1-1; D unclear. This CDR3 has 14 residues. Germline CDR1 and CDR2: LGHDT and YNNKEL (reference sequence). The V end was cut by 0 bases, the J end by 1 base, with 6 bases between. Looking up the rest from reference TRBV3-1 and TRBJ1-1 gives the full variable domain: DTAVSQTPKYLVTQMGNDKSIKCEQNLGHDTMYWYKQDSKKFLKIMFSYNNKELIINETVPNRFSPKSPDKAHLNLHINSLELGDSAVYFCASSQDAGNTEAFFGQGTRLTVV.

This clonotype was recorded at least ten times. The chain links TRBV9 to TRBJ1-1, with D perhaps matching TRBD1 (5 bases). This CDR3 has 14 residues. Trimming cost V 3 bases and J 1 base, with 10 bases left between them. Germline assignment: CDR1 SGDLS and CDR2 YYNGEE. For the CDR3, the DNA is TGTGCCAGCAGCGCCCCGGGACCGAACACTGAAGCTTTCTTT. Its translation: CASSAPGPNTEAFF.

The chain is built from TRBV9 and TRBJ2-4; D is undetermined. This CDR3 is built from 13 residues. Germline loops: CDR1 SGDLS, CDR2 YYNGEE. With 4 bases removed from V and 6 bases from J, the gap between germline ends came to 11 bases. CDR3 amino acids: CASSPGWTNIQYF. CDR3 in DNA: TGTGCCAGCAGCCCTGGGTGGACAAACATTCAGTACTTC.

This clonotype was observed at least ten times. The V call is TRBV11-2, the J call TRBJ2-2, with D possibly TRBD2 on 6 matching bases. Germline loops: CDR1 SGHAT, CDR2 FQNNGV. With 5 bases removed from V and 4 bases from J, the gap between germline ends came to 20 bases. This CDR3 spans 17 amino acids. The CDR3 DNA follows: TGTGCCAGCAGCCCCGGTGGAGCGGGCGTGATCACCGGGGAGCTGTTTTTT. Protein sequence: CASSPGGAGVITGELFF.

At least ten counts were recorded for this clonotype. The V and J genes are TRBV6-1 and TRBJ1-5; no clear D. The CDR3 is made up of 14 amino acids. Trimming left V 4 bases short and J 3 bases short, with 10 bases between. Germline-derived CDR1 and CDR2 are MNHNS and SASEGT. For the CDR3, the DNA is TGTGCCAGCAGTGCCCTCCGGACCAATCAGCCCCAGCATTTT. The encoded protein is CASSALRTNQPQHF.

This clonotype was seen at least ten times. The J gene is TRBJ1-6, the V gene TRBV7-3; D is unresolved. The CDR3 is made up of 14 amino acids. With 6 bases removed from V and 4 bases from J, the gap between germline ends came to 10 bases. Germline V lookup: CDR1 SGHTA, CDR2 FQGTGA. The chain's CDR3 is CASSLGGYNSPLHF. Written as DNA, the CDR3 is TGTGCCAGCAGTCTCGGCGGATATAATTCACCCCTCCACTTT.

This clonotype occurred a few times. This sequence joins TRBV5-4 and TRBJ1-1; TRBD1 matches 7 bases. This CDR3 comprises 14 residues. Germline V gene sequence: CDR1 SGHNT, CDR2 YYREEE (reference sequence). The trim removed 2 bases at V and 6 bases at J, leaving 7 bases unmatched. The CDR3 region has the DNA TGTGCCAGCAGCTTAATTGCGCAGGGGGCTGAAGCTTTCTTT. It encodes CASSLIAQGAEAFF.

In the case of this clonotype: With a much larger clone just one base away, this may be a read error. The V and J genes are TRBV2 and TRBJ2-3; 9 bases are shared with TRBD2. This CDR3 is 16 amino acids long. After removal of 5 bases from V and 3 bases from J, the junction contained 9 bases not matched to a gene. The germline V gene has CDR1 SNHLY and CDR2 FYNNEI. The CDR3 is CASSTGWTSVTDTQYF. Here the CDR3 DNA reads TGTGCCAGCAGTACAGGGTGGACTAGCGTGACAGATACGCAGTATTTT. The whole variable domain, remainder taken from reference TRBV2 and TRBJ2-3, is EPEVTQTPSHQVTQMGQEVILRCVPISNHLYFYWYRQILGQKVEFLVSFYNNEISEKSEIFDDQFSVERPDGSNFTLKIRSTKLEDSAMYFCASSTGWTSVTDTQYFGPGTRLTVL.

CDR3 bases: TGTGCCAGCAGCCTCTGGGGTGTATCGGAGACCCAGTACTTC. It codes for CASSLWGVSETQYF. This chain uses TRBV7-9 with TRBJ2-5; no firm D call. CDR1 is SEHNR, CDR2 FQNEAQ, per germline (reference sequence). This CDR3 contains 14 residues. Trimming cost V 5 bases and J 5 bases, with 15 bases left between them.

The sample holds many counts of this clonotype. CDR3 loop: CSAGGPDNTGELFF. CDR3 nucleotide sequence: TGCAGTGCTGGGGGACCGGATAACACCGGGGAGCTGTTTTTT. The chain uses TRBV20-1 and TRBJ2-2; D could derive from TRBD1 or TRBD2 (5 bases each). With 5 bases removed from V and 2 bases from J, the gap between germline ends came to 12 bases. There are 14 residues in the CDR3. Per the germline V gene, CDR1 is DFQATT and CDR2 is SNEGSKA (reference sequence).

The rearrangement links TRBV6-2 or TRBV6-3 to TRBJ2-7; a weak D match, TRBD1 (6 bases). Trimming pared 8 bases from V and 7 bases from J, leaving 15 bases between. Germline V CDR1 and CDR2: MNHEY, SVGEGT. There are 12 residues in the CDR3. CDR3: CASREGVLEQYF. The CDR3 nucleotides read TGTGCCAGCCGAGAGGGGGTCTTGGAGCAGTACTTC.

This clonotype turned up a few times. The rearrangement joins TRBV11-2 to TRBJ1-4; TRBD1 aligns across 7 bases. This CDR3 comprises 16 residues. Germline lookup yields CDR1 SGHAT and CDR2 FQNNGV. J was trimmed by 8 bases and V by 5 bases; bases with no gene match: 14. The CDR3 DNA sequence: TGTGCCAGCAGCCCACTAGACAGGGCTGCTGGGGAAAAACTGTTTTTT. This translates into CASSPLDRAAGEKLFF.

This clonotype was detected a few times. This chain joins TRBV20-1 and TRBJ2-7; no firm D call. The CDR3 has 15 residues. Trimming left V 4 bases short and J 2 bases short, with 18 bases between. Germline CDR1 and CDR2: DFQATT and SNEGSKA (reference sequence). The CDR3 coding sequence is TGCAGTGCTACCGATGATGATCGGAAAACCTACGAGCAGTACTTC. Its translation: CSATDDDRKTYEQYF.

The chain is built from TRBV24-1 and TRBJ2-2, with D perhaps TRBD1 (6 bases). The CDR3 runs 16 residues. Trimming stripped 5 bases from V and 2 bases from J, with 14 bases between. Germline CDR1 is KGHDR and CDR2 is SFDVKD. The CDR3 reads CATSALGQINTGELFF. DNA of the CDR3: TGTGCCACCAGTGCCCTAGGACAGATTAACACCGGGGAGCTGTTTTTT.

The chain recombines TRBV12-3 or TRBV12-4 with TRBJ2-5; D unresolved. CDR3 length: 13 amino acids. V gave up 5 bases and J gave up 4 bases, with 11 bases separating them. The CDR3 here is CASSVGWGETQYF. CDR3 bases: TGTGCCAGCAGTGTTGGTTGGGGAGAGACCCAGTACTTC.

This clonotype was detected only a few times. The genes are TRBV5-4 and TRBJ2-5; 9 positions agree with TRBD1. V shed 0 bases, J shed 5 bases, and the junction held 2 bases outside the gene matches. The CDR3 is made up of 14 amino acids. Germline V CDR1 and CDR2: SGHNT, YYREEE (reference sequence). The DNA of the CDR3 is TGTGCCAGCAGCTTGGTCGGACAGGGGGAGACCCAGTACTTC. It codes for CASSLVGQGETQYF.

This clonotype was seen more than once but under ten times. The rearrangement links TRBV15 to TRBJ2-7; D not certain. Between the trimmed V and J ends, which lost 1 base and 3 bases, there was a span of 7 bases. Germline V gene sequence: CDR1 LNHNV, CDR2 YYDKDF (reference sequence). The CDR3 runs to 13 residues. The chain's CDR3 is CATSRALGYEQYF. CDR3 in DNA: TGTGCCACCAGCAGAGCCCTAGGCTACGAGCAGTACTTC.

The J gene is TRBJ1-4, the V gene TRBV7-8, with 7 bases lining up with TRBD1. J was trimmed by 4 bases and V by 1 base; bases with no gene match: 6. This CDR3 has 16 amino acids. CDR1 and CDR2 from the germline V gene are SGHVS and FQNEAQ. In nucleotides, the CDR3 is TGTGCCAGCAGCTTAGAACCGGGACAGCTTAATGAAAAACTGTTTTTT. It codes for CASSLEPGQLNEKLFF.

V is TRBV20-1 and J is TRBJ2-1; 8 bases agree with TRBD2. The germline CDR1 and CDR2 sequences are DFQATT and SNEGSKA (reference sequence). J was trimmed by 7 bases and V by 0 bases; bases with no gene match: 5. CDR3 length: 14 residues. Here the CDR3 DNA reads TGCAGTGCTAGAGAGGCGGGAGGAACGAATGAGCAGTTCTTC. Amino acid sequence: CSAREAGGTNEQFF.

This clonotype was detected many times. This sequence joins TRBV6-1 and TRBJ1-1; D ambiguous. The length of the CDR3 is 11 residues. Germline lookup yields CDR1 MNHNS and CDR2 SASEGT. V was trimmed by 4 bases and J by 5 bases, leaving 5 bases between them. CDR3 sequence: CASSGKTEAFF. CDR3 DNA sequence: TGTGCCAGCAGTGGCAAGACTGAAGCTTTCTTT.

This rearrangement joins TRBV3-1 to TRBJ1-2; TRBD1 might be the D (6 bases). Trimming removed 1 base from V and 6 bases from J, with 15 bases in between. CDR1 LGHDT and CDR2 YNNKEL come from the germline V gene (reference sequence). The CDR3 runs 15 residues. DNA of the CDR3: TGTGCCAGCAGCCAAGTTTCCTGGGGGGGCAATGGCTACACCTTC. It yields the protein CASSQVSWGGNGYTF.